The entry below gives a single T cell receptor (beta chain) sequence along with its context. These data belong to a study of blood T cell repertoires in COVID-19. Clones were sequenced by immunoSEQ multiplex PCR, and TCRdb holds only the in-frame ones, with some missing. Altogether about 53,000 clones are present, approximately 86% being singletons, with the ten largest covering 10% to 15%. The source is a man aged 70 or older with active COVID-19. The sample was peripheral blood.

This CDR3 is CASSVTSSYNSPLHF. The CDR3 nucleotides are TGTGCCAGCAGCGTCACCAGCTCCTATAATTCACCCCTCCACTTT. V is TRBV9 and J is TRBJ1-6; the D is unclear. The CDR3 runs 15 residues. The V end was cut by 2 bases, the J end by 0 bases, with 6 bases between. CDR1 and CDR2 (germline): SGDLS, YYNGEE.